Below, one TCR beta chain is given with its context. Its target is unknown. The germline gives CDR1 SEHNR, CDR2 FQNEAQ (reference sequence). J was trimmed by 9 bases and V by 4 bases; bases with no gene match: 11. The CDR3 consists of 14 residues. These data are taken from a study of OX40 agonist ivuxolimab in advanced cancers. Overall study context: Of mixed ages from roughly 23 to 80 and averaging approximately 60 years, the group was around 78% male.

TCRdb's table, derived via immunoSEQ multiplex PCR, lists solely in-frame clones and lacks some. The sample includes about 88,000 clones, approximately 89% seen only once; the top ten take 0.2% to 0.25%. General study findings and limits: Clones of CD4+ and CD8+ blood T cells grew by week 6 at doses of 0.1 to 3.0 mg/kg.

The rearrangement joins TRBV7-9 to TRBJ2-5; TRBD1 matches at 7 bases. The sequenced sample was CD4+ or CD8+ T cells sorted from blood, obtained in a trial of the OX40 agonist ivuxolimab. This TCR was recovered from an adult with an advanced solid tumor such as melanoma, head and neck, liver or kidney cancer. In DNA, the CDR3 is TGTGCCAGCAGCTCCGGTCTACCCCAGGGGGCCCAGTACTTC. It codes for CASSSGLPQGAQYF.